This TCR beta chain was captured by sequencing in a study of blood T cell repertoires in COVID-19. About the study: The origin of the acute and convalescent COVID-19 samples was the United States, Italy and Spain. PBMCs, B-cell-depleted T cells, or T cells were the source of the cDNA or gDNA that made up the material.

Authors' methods: Nucleated cell number was recorded as an estimate derived from reference gene primer amplification. Here immunoSEQ multiplex PCR was the method, and the copy in TCRdb shows in-frame clones only, minus some. D and trimming were read from the DNA, whereas the V and J calls and clone size are those reported in that table. The sample shows approximately 330,000 clones, roughly 89% of them seen only once. Followed longitudinally, the Seattle patients had been enrolled during active infection. This CDR3 spans 15 amino acids. V shed 8 bases and J 1 base; nucleotides not matched to a gene: 5. Germline V lookup: CDR1 LNHDA, CDR2 SQIVND (reference sequence).

The source is a man younger than 45 with COVID-19, enrolled during active disease. This chain connects TRBV19 to TRBJ2-3; 11 bases agree with TRBD2. The sequenced sample was peripheral blood. Here the CDR3 DNA reads TGTGCCAGTGAACCGGGACTAGCGGGCACAGATACGCAGTATTTT. It specifies CASEPGLAGTDTQYF.